The 7 T cell receptor beta chains below come from one sample, sequenced in a study of blood T cell repertoires in COVID-19. This table comes from immunoSEQ multiplex PCR, and its TCRdb copy is limited to in-frame clones, with some not included. Here the sample spans approximately 500,000 clones, roughly nine tenths being singletons. The sequenced material came from peripheral blood. The receptors stem from a woman aged 50 to 65 with COVID-19, enrolled during active disease.

The chain joins TRBV7-9 to TRBJ1-2, with 12 bases fitting TRBD1. Germline V gene lookup returns CDR1 SEHNR and CDR2 FQNEAQ (reference sequence). The CDR3 is 16 residues long. J gave up 8 bases and V 3 bases, and 10 bases lay outside the gene matches. The CDR3 region is CASSLGRDRGRSGYTF. In nucleotides, the CDR3 is TGTGCCAGCAGCTTGGGTAGGGACAGGGGGCGAAGCGGCTACACCTTC. The complete variable domain, with remaining parts taken from reference TRBV7-9 and TRBJ1-2, reads DTGVSQNPRHKITKRGQNVTFRCDPISEHNRLYWYRQTLGQGPEFLTYFQNEAQLEKSRLLSDRFSAERPKGSFSTLEIQRTEQGDSAMYLCASSLGRDRGRSGYTFGSGTRLTVV.

This rearrangement joins TRBV12-5 to TRBJ1-2; possibly TRBD1 for D (6 bases). The CDR3 has 14 residues. Per the germline V gene, CDR1 is LGHNT and CDR2 is FRNRAP. Between the trimmed V and J ends, which lost 1 base and 9 bases, there was a span of 15 bases. The CDR3 nucleotides read TGTGCTAGTGGTTTGGAGCAGGGGAACCCCCGCTACACCTTC. Amino acids: CASGLEQGNPRYTF.

The chain recombines TRBV6-5 with TRBJ1-1; D gene unclear. This CDR3 region has 13 residues. In germline, CDR1 is MNHEY, CDR2 SVGAGI. V lost 0 bases, J lost 10 bases, and 12 bases lay in between. Here the CDR3 reads CASSYSRQAGAFF. The CDR3 DNA reads TGTGCCAGCAGTTACTCGAGGCAGGCGGGAGCTTTCTTT.

This clone was seen only a few times. The CDR3, as DNA: TGTGCCAGCAGCTTGGGGCCCAGCGTTGATGGCTACACCTTC. This gives the protein CASSLGPSVDGYTF. The genes are TRBV5-6 and TRBJ1-2; D gene uncertain. The CDR3 totals 14 residues. Trimming cost V 0 bases and J 6 bases, with 12 bases left between them. Germline CDR1 is SGHDT and CDR2 is YYEEEE.

Written as DNA, the CDR3 is TGTGCCAGCAGCCCCCGGGGGGGGCCCCGGGGTTTGTCCAAAAACATTCAGTACTTC. Its translation is CASSPRGGPRGLSKNIQYF. The V call is TRBV7-3, the J call TRBJ2-4, with 8 bases matching TRBD2. The V segment lost 5 bases and the J segment 2 bases; nucleotides outside the gene matches: 17. Per the germline V gene, CDR1 is SGHTA and CDR2 is FQGTGA. The CDR3 is 19 residues long.

The chain recombines TRBV10-3 with TRBJ2-7; 13 bases are shared with TRBD2. After removal of 10 bases from V and 2 bases from J, the junction contained 5 bases not matched to a gene. Germline V gene sequence: CDR1 ENHRY, CDR2 SYGVKD. The CDR3 is made up of 14 amino acids. CDR3 nucleotide sequence: TGTGCCACAACTAGCGGGGGGGGAACCTACGAGCAGTACTTC. This gives the protein CATTSGGGTYEQYF.

V and J are TRBV6-1 and TRBJ1-2; D perhaps matches TRBD1 (5 bases). Germline loops: CDR1 MNHNS, CDR2 SASEGT. The CDR3 loop spans 17 amino acids. V lost 2 bases to trimming and J lost 0 bases, with 16 bases between them. CDR3 sequence reads: CASSERRQLIANYGYTF. CDR3 nucleotide sequence: TGTGCCAGCAGTGAACGTCGACAGCTAATAGCTAACTATGGCTACACCTTC.